One and the same sample provided the 18 T cell receptor beta chains below, sequenced in a study of blood T cell repertoires in COVID-19. Produced via immunoSEQ multiplex PCR; TCRdb's table is partial and in-frame only. The table has 120,000 or so clones, over 75% seen once; the top ten hold 27%. Material for sequencing was peripheral blood. Source of these receptors: a woman of 80 years or more with acute or convalescent COVID-19.

A few counts support this clone. The genes are TRBV4-2 and TRBJ1-6; D is unresolved. Germline lookup yields CDR1 LGHNA and CDR2 YNFKEQ. The CDR3 length is 15 residues. Deletions cut 0 bases from V and 7 bases from J, with 10 bases between. The CDR3 coding sequence is TGTGCCAGCAGCCAAGATAGGGAGGGAAATTCACCCCTCCACTTT. Its translation is CASSQDREGNSPLHF.

The chain has TRBV7-9 and TRBJ1-4; D is perhaps TRBD1 (6 bases). Germline CDR1 and CDR2: SEHNR and FQNEAQ (reference sequence). Trimming shortened V by 8 bases and J by 8 bases, and 21 bases separated the two germline ends. The CDR3 is made up of 15 amino acids. CDR3 DNA sequence: TGTGCCAGCTTTCCTTTCCAGGGGAGGGGAGAAAAACTGTTTTTT. As protein: CASFPFQGRGEKLFF. Looking up the rest from reference TRBV7-9 and TRBJ1-4 gives the full variable domain: DTGVSQNPRHKITKRGQNVTFRCDPISEHNRLYWYRQTLGQGPEFLTYFQNEAQLEKSRLLSDRFSAERPKGSFSTLEIQRTEQGDSAMYLCASFPFQGRGEKLFFGSGTQLSVL.

The rearrangement joins TRBV10-3 to TRBJ2-1, with D unclear. This CDR3 spans 12 amino acids. The germline V gene encodes CDR1 ENHRY and CDR2 SYGVKD. The V end was cut by 4 bases, the J end by 7 bases, with 8 bases between. CDR3 region: CAISARQNEQFF. The CDR3 region has the DNA TGTGCCATCAGTGCTCGTCAGAATGAGCAGTTCTTC.

The chain links TRBV5-1 to TRBJ1-1; D unresolved. The germline V and J ends were trimmed by 3 bases and 2 bases, with 14 bases remaining between them. Germline V CDR1 and CDR2: SGHRS, YFSETQ. The CDR3 totals 15 residues. CDR3 sequence reads: CASSWSAGGNTEAFF. As DNA, the CDR3 is TGCGCCAGCAGCTGGTCCGCTGGCGGCAACACTGAAGCTTTCTTT.

The V call is TRBV2, the J call TRBJ2-7; D is unresolved. This CDR3 is 14 amino acids long. The germline CDR1 and CDR2 sequences are SNHLY and FYNNEI. V was cut by 7 bases and J by 2 bases, with 15 bases left in between. The CDR3 DNA follows: TGTGCCAGCAATAAACCTAGACTCCCCTACGAGCAGTACGTC. It translates to CASNKPRLPYEQYV.

The V call is TRBV5-6, the J call TRBJ1-1; D call uncertain. The CDR3 contains 12 residues. The V and J ends lost 3 bases and 9 bases respectively, with 12 bases between them. The germline CDR1 and CDR2 sequences are SGHDT and YYEEEE. For the CDR3, the DNA is TGTGCCAGCAGCTGGGGAGCCAGCCAAGCTTTCTTT. Its protein is CASSWGASQAFF.

This clone was counted a single time. This chain links TRBV3-1 (or the pseudogene TRBV3-2) with TRBJ2-7, with D possibly matching TRBD1 (6 bases). Looked up from germline, CDR1 is LGHDT and CDR2 is YNNKEL (reference sequence). The CDR3 is 13 amino acids. The ends were cut back, 4 bases at V and 5 bases at J, with 12 bases in the middle. The CDR3 DNA reads as TGTGCCAGCAGCCGATCCGGGACAAACGAGCAGTACTTC. Protein product: CASSRSGTNEQYF.

The chain recombines TRBV18 with TRBJ1-3; D is uncertain. The CDR3 consists of 11 residues. The germline V gene has CDR1 KGHSH and CDR2 LQKENI. V lost 3 bases and J lost 7, with 4 bases in between. Written as DNA, the CDR3 is TGTGCCAGCTCACCGGAGAACACCATATATTTT. It is translated as CASSPENTIYF.

V gene TRBV11-1 combines with J gene TRBJ1-1; D gene unclear. Per the germline V gene, CDR1 is SGHAT and CDR2 is FQDESV (reference sequence). Trimming left V 1 base short and J 8 bases short, with 11 bases between. This CDR3 region has 13 residues. The DNA for the CDR3 is TGTGCCAGCAGCTTAGAGAGTTGGAGCGAAGCTTTCTTT. Translation gives CASSLESWSEAFF.

This rearrangement joins TRBV2 to TRBJ2-1; the D gene is possibly TRBD2 (7 bases). CDR1 is SNHLY and CDR2 is FYNNEI in the germline V gene. The CDR3 has 15 residues. V lost 4 bases and J lost 4, with 14 bases in between. The CDR3 DNA sequence: TGTGCCAGCAGTGTAGGGGGGGCCTATTACAATGAGCAGTTCTTC. As protein: CASSVGGAYYNEQFF.

The CDR3 region is CASTSGGIETQYF. The CDR3 nucleotides are TGTGCCAGCACTAGCGGGGGAATAGAGACCCAGTACTTC. The chain joins TRBV5-6 to TRBJ2-5; 10 bases agree with TRBD2. CDR1 is SGHDT and CDR2 is YYEEEE in the germline V gene. This CDR3 has 13 amino acids. Trimming removed 6 bases from V and 4 bases from J; junction bases left unmatched: 3.

The rearrangement uses TRBV19 and TRBJ1-2; D is unclear. From germline, CDR1 is LNHDA and CDR2 SQIVND (reference sequence). This CDR3 is 17 amino acids long. V was pared by 0 bases and J by 1 base, with 15 bases between. The CDR3 reads CASSIDRVGERNYGYTF. The CDR3 DNA reads as TGTGCCAGTAGTATAGATCGTGTAGGAGAACGTAACTATGGCTACACCTTC.

The chain has TRBV7-2 and TRBJ1-1; unclear D gene. The CDR3 has 14 amino acids. Germline V gene sequence: CDR1 SGHTA, CDR2 FQGNSA. The V gene lost 0 bases and the J gene lost 3 bases, with 8 bases spanning the gap. The CDR3 DNA sequence: TGTGCCAGCAGCTTAGCGTTCGGGGACACTGAAGCTTTCTTT. As protein: CASSLAFGDTEAFF.

The V gene is TRBV6-5, the J gene TRBJ1-1; D not certain. CDR1 MNHEY and CDR2 SVGAGI come from the germline V gene. The CDR3 consists of 12 residues. With 6 bases removed from V and 5 bases from J, the gap between germline ends came to 10 bases. This chain's CDR3 is CASSSSRTEAFF. CDR3 nucleotides: TGTGCCAGCAGCTCCTCACGGACTGAAGCTTTCTTT.

The rearrangement uses TRBV7-9 and TRBJ1-1; TRBD1 agrees at 11 bases. The CDR3 has 15 residues. CDR1 SEHNR and CDR2 FQNEAQ come from the germline V gene (reference sequence). With 4 bases clipped from V and 7 bases from J, the junction kept 8 bases outside the gene matches. The DNA for the CDR3 is TGTGCCAGCAGCTCAACGGACAGGGGGCTGGTTGAAGCTTTCTTT. Its protein is CASSSTDRGLVEAFF.

Turning to this clone: The identical CDR3 is also encoded by other nucleotide sequences in the sample. The chain employs TRBV2 and TRBJ2-7, with TRBD1 identical over 7 bases. CDR1 and CDR2 from the germline V gene are SNHLY and FYNNEI. With V trimmed by 6 bases and J by 3 bases, 2 bases remained unmatched. The length of the CDR3 is 12 residues. The CDR3 spells CASRDRDYEQYV. The CDR3 bases are TGTGCCAGCAGAGACAGGGACTACGAGCAGTACGTC.

This chain links TRBV7-8 with TRBJ1-1; D gene ambiguous. V was trimmed by 5 bases and J by 6 bases, leaving 10 bases between them. The CDR3 is 12 amino acids. Germline V lookup: CDR1 SGHVS, CDR2 FQNEAQ. The chain's CDR3 is CASSLGVAEAFF. In DNA, the CDR3 is TGTGCCAGCAGCCTCGGAGTGGCTGAAGCTTTCTTT.

This clone was found many times. The rearrangement uses TRBV2 and TRBJ1-2; a weak D match, TRBD1 (5 bases). Germline V gives CDR1 SNHLY, CDR2 FYNNEI. The V end was cut by 1 base, the J end by 0 bases, with 9 bases between. This CDR3 contains 15 residues. CDR3 protein: CASSEVGLANYGYTF. The CDR3 bases are TGTGCCAGCAGTGAAGTGGGGCTTGCTAACTATGGCTACACCTTC.